A single sample gave rise to the 25 T cell receptor beta chains below, sequenced in a study of blood T cells in healthy people across ages. It was with a sample-barcoded 5' primer and a J-beta primer mix that a second PCR of about 7 to 12 cycles was run. Each CDR3 protein gets one entry after TCRdb re-called the 5' RACE reads with MiXCR. The data contain about 650,000 distinct CDR3 sequences, about 51% of them singletons. What was sequenced was blood. The receptors here all came from a woman of 80 years or more in good health.

V is TRBV27 and J is TRBJ2-7, with 9 bases matching TRBD1. The V and J ends lost 11 bases and 5 bases, in that order; junction bases with no gene match: 7. Germline V gene sequence: CDR1 MNHEY, CDR2 SMNVEV (reference sequence). The CDR3 has 12 residues. The CDR3 sequence is CAARGQGHEQYF. The CDR3 DNA sequence: TGTGCCGCAAGGGGACAGGGACACGAGCAGTACTTC.

The chain uses TRBV4-2 and TRBJ2-1; D is possibly TRBD1 or TRBD2 (5 bases each). Looked up from germline, CDR1 is LGHNA and CDR2 is YNFKEQ. Trimming cost V 4 bases and J 8 bases, with 24 bases left between them. The CDR3 spans 17 residues. CDR3 region: CASSPVRGGSGRDEQFF. DNA of the CDR3: TGTGCCAGCAGCCCCGTCCGGGGCGGGTCCGGAAGGGATGAGCAGTTCTTC.

This clonotype has just a few counts. The chain is built from TRBV6-1 and TRBJ1-2; D is unclear. The CDR3 contains 13 residues. The V end was cut by 11 bases, the J end by 6 bases, with 19 bases between. Looked up from germline, CDR1 is MNHNS and CDR2 is SASEGT. CDR3 residues: CAVQTGGYDGYTF. CDR3 DNA: TGTGCCGTACAAACGGGAGGGTATGATGGCTACACCTTC.

The chain recombines TRBV7-9 with TRBJ1-1, with D hard to call. The CDR3 covers 15 residues. Deletions cut 5 bases from V and 0 bases from J, with 13 bases between. Germline V gene lookup returns CDR1 SEHNR and CDR2 FQNEAQ (reference sequence). CDR3 protein: CASSVMVTVNTEAFF. The CDR3 DNA is TGTGCCAGCAGCGTCATGGTGACTGTGAACACTGAAGCTTTCTTT.

Comment on this clonotype: This may be a read error, as it is one base from a much larger clone. The chain has TRBV5-4 and TRBJ2-1; weak D call: TRBD2 (6 bases). CDR3 length: 15 amino acids. Trimming took 4 bases from V and 7 from J, leaving 18 bases between them. Per germline, CDR1 SGHNT and CDR2 YYREEE (reference sequence). The CDR3: CASSVTVTRSNEQFF. In DNA form, the CDR3 reads TGTGCCAGCAGCGTGACCGTGACTAGAAGTAATGAGCAGTTCTTC.

As to this clonotype: A much larger clone sits a single nucleotide away, making a read error possible. The chain uses TRBV9 and TRBJ2-3, with D maybe TRBD2 (6 bases). Deletions cut 0 bases from V and 9 bases from J, with 11 bases between. CDR1 is SGDLS, CDR2 YYNGEE, per germline. The CDR3 has 13 amino acids. The chain's CDR3 is CASSVDGGETQYF. DNA for the CDR3: TGTGCCAGCAGCGTAGATGGAGGGGAGACGCAGTATTTT. The whole variable domain, remainder taken from reference TRBV9 and TRBJ2-3, is DSGVTQTPKHLITATGQRVTLRCSPRSGDLSVYWYQQSLDQGLQFLIQYYNGEERAKGNILERFSAQQFPDLHSELNLSSLELGDSALYFCASSVDGGETQYFGPGTRLTVL.

This clonotype was seen a handful of times. The rearrangement uses TRBV12-3 or TRBV12-4 and TRBJ2-3; 10 positions match TRBD2. The CDR3 is 20 amino acids. The junction had 19 bases not matched to a gene; V was cut back by 6 bases and J by 1 base. The CDR3 DNA reads TGTGCCAGCAGGGAGCGGGGGGGCCAGTCAGGTAACTTCGGCACAGATACGCAGTATTTT. Protein: CASRERGGQSGNFGTDTQYF.

This chain uses TRBV15 with TRBJ2-1, with unresolved D. The V and J ends lost 0 bases and 5 bases respectively, with 11 bases between them. The CDR3 length is 15 residues. Germline-derived CDR1 and CDR2 are LNHNV and YYDKDF (reference sequence). The CDR3 region has the DNA TGTGCCACCAGCAGAGATGGTCCTAGTAACAATGAGCAGTTCTTC. Translation gives CATSRDGPSNNEQFF.

This clonotype was found many times. The gene calls are TRBV12-3 or TRBV12-4 and TRBJ2-7; D unresolved. The CDR3 loop spans 12 amino acids. Trimming cost V 6 bases and J 2 bases, with 8 bases left between them. CDR3 sequence: CASSPGPYEQYF. The CDR3 coding sequence is TGTGCCAGCAGCCCCGGACCCTACGAGCAGTACTTC.

The chain employs TRBV5-1 and TRBJ2-5; D could derive from TRBD1 or TRBD2 (5 bases each). This CDR3 comprises 16 residues. Trimming left V 5 bases short and J 1 base short, with 18 bases between. The germline V gene has CDR1 SGHRS and CDR2 YFSETQ. The CDR3 here is CASRSPGRRVQETQYF. CDR3 bases: TGCGCCAGCAGATCTCCGGGACGAAGAGTCCAAGAGACCCAGTACTTC.

This clonotype was observed at least ten times. V gene TRBV12-3 or TRBV12-4 combines with J gene TRBJ2-4; D gene unclear. V was trimmed by 3 bases and J by 2 bases, leaving 8 bases between them. This CDR3 is built from 14 residues. The DNA for the CDR3 is TGTGCCAGCAGTTTGAGTCTATCCAAAAACATTCAGTACTTC. Translating it yields CASSLSLSKNIQYF.

The rearrangement joins TRBV10-3 to TRBJ2-3; D call uncertain. Germline-derived CDR1 and CDR2 are ENHRY and SYGVKD. Trimming removed 9 bases from V and 2 bases from J, with 12 bases in between. The CDR3 totals 13 residues. The DNA for the CDR3 is TGTGCCATACACGATCGGCCCACAGATACGCAGTATTTT. Encoded protein: CAIHDRPTDTQYF.

As regards this clonotype: This may stem from a read error, because a much larger clone lies one nucleotide away. V and J are TRBV4-1 and TRBJ2-5; TRBD2 matches 8 bases. This CDR3 is 16 amino acids long. Losses at the gene ends were 3 bases for V and 7 bases for J; bases not matched to a gene: 13. The germline CDR1 and CDR2 sequences are MGHRA and YSYEKL. The CDR3 DNA reads as TGCGCCAGCAGCCACCTGGGTATAGCGGGAATAAGGACCCAGTACTTC. Translation: CASSHLGIAGIRTQYF.

This clonotype appeared a few times. The gene calls are TRBV2 and TRBJ2-1; D unclear. V dropped 6 bases and J dropped 2 bases, with 14 bases sitting between them. The CDR3 contains 15 residues. Germline CDR1 and CDR2: SNHLY and FYNNEI. The CDR3 loop reads CASSPPPVAYNEQFF. DNA for the CDR3: TGTGCCAGCAGCCCTCCCCCAGTGGCCTACAATGAGCAGTTCTTC.

On this clonotype: A single base separates this from a much larger clone, so it may be a read error. The chain uses TRBV5-1 and TRBJ2-3; a possible D gene is TRBD1 (5 bases). CDR3 size: 16 residues. Germline-derived CDR1 and CDR2 are SGHRS and YFSETQ. V lost 3 bases to trimming and J lost 2 bases, with 16 bases between them. The CDR3 region is CASSSPQGIDTDTQYF. The CDR3 DNA sequence: TGCGCCAGCAGCTCCCCTCAGGGTATCGACACAGATACGCAGTATTTT.

The rearrangement joins TRBV20-1 to TRBJ2-4; 11 bases are a match to TRBD2. Gene TRBJ2-7 matches the end of the DNA better, so the J call may be wrong. This CDR3 is built from 16 residues. Germline lookup yields CDR1 DFQATT and CDR2 SNEGSKA (reference sequence). DNA of the CDR3: TGCAGTGCTAGAGAAGCACTAGCGGGGGACTCTTACGAGCAGTACTTC. This encodes CSAREALAGDSYEQYF.

This clonotype was seen repeatedly, ten times or more. The chain recombines TRBV13 with TRBJ1-6; D is unresolved. The germline CDR1 and CDR2 sequences are PRHDT and FYEKMQ (reference sequence). V lost 6 bases, J lost 4 bases, and 13 bases lay in between. The CDR3 is made up of 15 amino acids. CDR3 protein: CASRQKGGYNSPLHF. DNA of the CDR3: TGTGCCAGCAGACAAAAGGGCGGTTATAATTCACCCCTCCACTTT.

The chain is built from TRBV7-2 and TRBJ2-2; no clear D gene. V lost 5 bases, J lost 4 bases, and 8 bases lay in between. Germline V gene data show CDR1 as SGHTA and CDR2 as FQGNSA. CDR3 size: 13 residues. CDR3 protein: CASSRAGTGELFF. The DNA of the CDR3 is TGTGCCAGCAGCCGTGCCGGCACCGGGGAGCTGTTTTTT.

Ten or more counts support this clonotype. The rearrangement links TRBV6-2 or TRBV6-3 to TRBJ2-5; TRBD1 might be the D (5 bases). The germline V gene encodes CDR1 MNHEY and CDR2 SVGEGT. V lost 0 bases to trimming and J lost 1 base, with 6 bases between them. The CDR3 runs 14 residues. CDR3 loop: CASSYSDSQETQYF. For the CDR3, the DNA is TGTGCCAGCAGTTACTCCGACAGCCAAGAGACCCAGTACTTC.

This clonotype was recorded at least ten times. The V call is TRBV20-1, the J call TRBJ2-1, with TRBD2 identical over 8 bases. Germline V CDR1 and CDR2: DFQATT, SNEGSKA (reference sequence). V trimming: 1 base; J trimming: 0 bases; junction bases outside the gene matches: 11. CDR3 size: 18 residues. The CDR3 DNA follows: TGCAGTGCTAGAGTCGGTAGCGGGGTTTCGAGCTCCTACAATGAGCAGTTCTTC. Residues: CSARVGSGVSSSYNEQFF.

This clonotype was seen a few times. The V and J genes are TRBV28 and TRBJ2-6; TRBD1 matches 7 bases. The germline V gene has CDR1 MDHEN and CDR2 SYDVKM. Unmatched junction bases numbered 10, after V lost 8 bases and J lost 0 bases. This CDR3 is built from 17 residues. The DNA for the CDR3 is TGTGCCAGCGGCTACAGGGGTTCAGGCTCTGGGGCCAACGTCCTGACTTTC. As protein: CASGYRGSGSGANVLTF.

This chain joins TRBV12-3 or TRBV12-4 and TRBJ2-1; perhaps TRBD2 as D (6 bases). Between the trimmed V and J ends, which lost 3 bases and 9 bases, there was a span of 9 bases. This CDR3 contains 12 residues. DNA for the CDR3: TGTGCCAGCAGTTTTAGCGGAGCTGAGCAGTTCTTC. This gives the protein CASSFSGAEQFF.

A remark on this clonotype: A much larger clone differs from this one at a single base, so this may be a read error. J is TRBJ2-7 and V is TRBV20-1; D gene unclear. The assigned J gene may be wrong: the sequence end matches TRBJ2-4 better. Germline-derived CDR1 and CDR2 are DFQATT and SNEGSKA (reference sequence). The CDR3 sequence is 10 residues long. The CDR3 protein is CSTHQNIQYF. The CDR3 coding sequence is TGCAGTACTCATCAAAACATTCAGTACTTC.

This rearrangement joins TRBV6-5 to TRBJ2-1, with D perhaps matching TRBD1 (5 bases). Germline lookup yields CDR1 MNHEY and CDR2 SVGAGI. CDR3 length: 14 amino acids. V was trimmed by 5 bases and J by 5 bases, leaving 13 bases between them. In nucleotides, the CDR3 is TGTGCCAGCAGTACGTTTGGACACAACAATGAGCAGTTCTTC. This sequence encodes CASSTFGHNNEQFF.

The V and J genes are TRBV29-1 and TRBJ1-2; TRBD1 might be the D (6 bases). V lost 7 bases to trimming and J lost 6 bases, with 15 bases between them. Germline-derived CDR1 and CDR2 are SQVTM and ANQGSEA. CDR3 length equals 12 residues. The CDR3 spells CSAGTSGNGYTF. In DNA, the CDR3 is TGCAGCGCCGGGACATCCGGTAATGGCTACACCTTC.